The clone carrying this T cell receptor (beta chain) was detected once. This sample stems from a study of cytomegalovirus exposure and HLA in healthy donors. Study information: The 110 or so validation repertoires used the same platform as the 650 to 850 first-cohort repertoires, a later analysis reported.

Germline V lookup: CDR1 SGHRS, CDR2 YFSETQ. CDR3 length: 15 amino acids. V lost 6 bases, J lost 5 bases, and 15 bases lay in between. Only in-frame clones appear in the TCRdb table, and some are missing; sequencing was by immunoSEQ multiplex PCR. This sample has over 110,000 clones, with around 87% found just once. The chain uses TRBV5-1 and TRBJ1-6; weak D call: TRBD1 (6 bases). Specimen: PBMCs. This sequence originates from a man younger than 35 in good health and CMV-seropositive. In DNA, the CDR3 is TGCGCCAGCACCTCGGGACACCGTGATAATTCACCCCTCCACTTT. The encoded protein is CASTSGHRDNSPLHF.